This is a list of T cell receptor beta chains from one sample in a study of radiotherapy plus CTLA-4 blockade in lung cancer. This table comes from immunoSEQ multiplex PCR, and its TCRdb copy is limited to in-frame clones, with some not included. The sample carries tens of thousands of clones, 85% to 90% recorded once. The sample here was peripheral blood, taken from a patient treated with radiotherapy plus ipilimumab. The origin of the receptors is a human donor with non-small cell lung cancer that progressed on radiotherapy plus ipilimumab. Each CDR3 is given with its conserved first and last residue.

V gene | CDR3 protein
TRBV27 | CASSFSTQGGDTEAFF
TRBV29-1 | CSVGQGTYEQYF
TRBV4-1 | CASSQGDSYEQYF
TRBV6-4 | CASRRDYNSPLHF
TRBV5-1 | CASSLKQGAYETQYF
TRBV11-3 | CASKGRGQPPETQYF
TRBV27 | CASSPGQGPTYEQYF
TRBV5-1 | CASSLDSLSANVLTF
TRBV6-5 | CASSYSIGEGSYEQYF
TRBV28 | CASSTLSGYTF
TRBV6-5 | CASRPSAIYEQYF
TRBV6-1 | CASRETDRRNEKLFF
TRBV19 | CATTGTGLYGYTF
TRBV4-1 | CASSQDFGGLLSGANVLTF
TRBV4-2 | CASSQELLAGGRSNEQFF
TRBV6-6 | CASSLGLAGGRDTQYF
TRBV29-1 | CSVEPLRGRDYGYTF
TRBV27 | CASRRAGGQGVMTF
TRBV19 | CASSIQGPGEQYF
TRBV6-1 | CASRNTGNTEAFF
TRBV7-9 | CASSVNTDTQYF
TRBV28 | CASRDRTSRQPQHF
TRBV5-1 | CASSLSGIQRETQYF
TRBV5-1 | CASSRPGTAGRNTEAFF
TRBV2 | CATGWGDPSTDTQYF
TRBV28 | CASNSARNSPLHF
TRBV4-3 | CASSQGLRGGTDTQYF
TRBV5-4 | CASSFYAGWEQYF
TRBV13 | CASSLRPSRVTSYEQYF
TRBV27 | CASSLDSGIYNEQFF
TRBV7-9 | CASSFGTGNQPQHF
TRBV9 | CASSVAGGRYNEQFF
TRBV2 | CASLPTRDDYGYTF
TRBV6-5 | CASRRGSNTGELFF
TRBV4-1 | CASATIRGVGNTEAFF
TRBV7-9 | CASSSSPVFRVGGYTF
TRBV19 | CASRPGLAYNEQFF
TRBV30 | CAWTAGTALAKNIQYF
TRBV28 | CASQKALSGDIQYF
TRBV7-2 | CASSLEQGRQFF
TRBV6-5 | CASTLGGLNTEAFF
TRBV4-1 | CASSIAGSTDTQYF
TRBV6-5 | CASSYPTSGGLETQYF
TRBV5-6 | CASSLSGLVGNEQFF
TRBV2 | CASSPWRGETQYF
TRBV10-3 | CAISESVGNSPLHF
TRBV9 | CASSPTGGSHEKLFF
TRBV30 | CASTGMNTEAFF
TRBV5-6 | CASSHRGLTYEQYF
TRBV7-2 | CASSYAGLAGGGSEQFF
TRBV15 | CATSKTTGTGGEVGSTDTQYF
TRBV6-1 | CASSESWQNYGYTF
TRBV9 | CASSVGGRGYTF
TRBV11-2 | CASSLVGTLESYEQYF
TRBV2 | CASIKGIATNEKLFF